This TCR beta chain was profiled in a study of Ad26.COV2.S vaccination and SARS-CoV-2 variants. General study results and limits: The placebo group had lower spike-specific TCR breadth than the vaccine recipients did. Vaccine and placebo groups showed comparable non-spike TCR breadth.

Comments on this clone: The antigen is unknown.

Using immunoSEQ multiplex PCR, the repertoire was profiled, and TCRdb retains in-frame clones only, with some absent. This table has a few hundred thousand clones, roughly 90% appearing once. Sample treatment: some 20 received Ad26.COV2.S at low or high dose, single or two shots; five or six received placebo; per-sample allocation not given. Each sample was drawn 63 days after the first injection (of vaccine or placebo). Built on an Ad26 vector, the vaccine expressed Wuhan-strain SARS-CoV-2 spike. The CDR3 consists of 12 residues. Trimming took off 5 bases at V and 6 bases at J, with 7 bases between the two ends.

The source is a person between 18 and 60 years old who received the Ad26.COV2.S COVID-19 vaccine or a placebo. This material consisted of peripheral blood, taken in a trial of Ad26.COV2.S vaccine versus placebo. V gene TRBV12-3 or TRBV12-4 combines with J gene TRBJ2-2; tentative D call: TRBD1 (5 bases). The CDR3 spells CASSARAGELFF. The CDR3 DNA is TGTGCCAGCAGTGCCAGGGCCGGGGAGCTGTTTTTT.